The sequence of this T cell receptor beta chain was determined in a study of blood T cell repertoires in COVID-19. Study background: The United States, Italy and Spain were the sources of the acute and convalescent COVID-19 samples. The cDNA or gDNA used as material had been derived from T cells, B-cell-depleted T cells, or PBMCs.

Authors' processing steps: The authors estimated nucleated cell counts from reference gene primer amplification. TCRdb's copy holds only in-frame clones and misses some; the assay was immunoSEQ multiplex PCR. Clonal size and the V and J genes are those of that table, whereas D and trimming came from the DNA. This table holds roughly 120,000 clones, 75% to 90% found once. Sequenced: peripheral blood. The clonotype was recovered from a man between 65 and 85 years old with active or convalescent COVID-19.

The CDR3 DNA sequence: TGTGCCAGCAGCCCGACATCGAACACTGAAGCTTTCTTT. Translating gives CASSPTSNTEAFF. The gene calls are TRBV7-9 and TRBJ1-1; D call uncertain. The CDR3 length is 13 residues. Germline values: CDR1 SEHNR, CDR2 FQNEAQ (reference sequence). V lost 5 bases, J lost 1 base, and 8 bases lay in between.